The clone carrying this T cell receptor beta chain was seen ten or more times. Its antigen is as yet unknown. This CDR3 contains 13 residues. Germline V gene sequence: CDR1 DFQATT, CDR2 SNEGSKA (reference sequence). This entry comes from a study of T cell repertoires in cytomegalovirus infection. Study information: A matching HLA type, together with CMV infection, was signaled by public TCR beta signatures.

Study results and caveats: HLA-C-restricted CMV-specific TCR beta clonotypes were dominant in the ex vivo response. The cumulative frequency of public TCR beta families distinguished individuals who carried CMV together with the relevant HLA.

TCRdb passed the reads through MiXCR, listing each CDR3 protein once. The data show some 120,000 distinct CDR3 sequences, 9.5% to 13% seen once. Sequencing was done on a sample of PBMCs, sequenced either directly or after in vitro stimulation (not recorded which). The chain uses TRBV20-1 and TRBJ1-1; a possible D gene is TRBD1 (5 bases). The source is a human donor in good health (CMV status not recorded). Some clones in this sample may be carry-over from other donors' samples. Here the CDR3 DNA reads TGCAGAGGAGGTGCGGGGCTAGGCACTGAAGCTTTCTTT. Amino acid sequence: CRGGAGLGTEAFF.